Sequencing of this TCR beta chain was carried out in a study of CD8 T cells in ankylosing spondylitis. Per the germline V gene, CDR1 is MNHNS and CDR2 is SASEGT. The V and J ends lost 5 bases and 0 bases respectively, with 10 bases between them. The CDR3 has 14 amino acids. 5'-RACE, quantitative and with molecular barcodes, yielded the TCR beta libraries. Via MiXCR, TCRdb re-called the 5' RACE reads, giving one row per CDR3 protein. Of 230,000 or so distinct CDR3 sequences in the sample, more than 20% were seen once. The study's findings and limits: Disease-linked clones, CD8+, were relatively rare in peripheral blood. Disease-linked clones reportedly showed significant enrichment in matched ankylosing spondylitis synovial fluid. It appeared that ankylosing spondylitis blood was characterized by a TCR beta motif of eight highly homologous variants.

Of note for this clonotype: Antigen: not known.

Sequencing was performed on blood, either unsorted or a sorted T cell fraction (not recorded which). The TCR comes from a male donor with ankylosing spondylitis or in good health (not recorded which). The chain carries TRBV6-1 and TRBJ1-1; a possible D gene is TRBD1 (5 bases). The DNA of the CDR3 is TGTGCCAGCAGTCAGGGAAACATGAACACTGAAGCTTTCTTT. Protein: CASSQGNMNTEAFF.